The 28 T cell receptor beta chains below come from one sample, sequenced in a study of graft-versus-host responses after intestinal transplantation (dated by TCRdb to about 2021). Library creation used the immunoSEQ multiplex PCR assay. This immuneACCESS table, as held by TCRdb, lists in-frame sequences with V and J called but not all clones. Of the missing ones, under half trace to an unresolved V gene in checked studies; the others have no known cause. Across this sample there are roughly 5,000 clones, with about 25% seen only once. The top ten constitute around 4.7% of the sample. What the time point label conveys for this sample: cells obtained before transplantation from donor or recipient. Material: alloreactive CD4+ T cells from a mixed lymphocyte reaction culture, obtained before intestinal transplant. What the cell subset or site label conveys for this sample: CFSE-low proliferating T cells sorted from roughly six-day pre-transplant mixed lymphocyte reaction (GvH or HvG direction). The source is a human patient who received an intestinal transplant.

This clone turned up a few times. The chain combines TRBV9 with TRBJ2-7; 8 bases are shared with TRBD1. The CDR3 sequence is 15 residues long. The junction had 7 bases not matched to a gene; V was cut back by 2 bases and J by 3 bases. Germline CDR1 SGDLS, CDR2 YYNGEE. The CDR3 is CASSVGTGGSYEQYF. The DNA for the CDR3 is TGTGCCAGCAGCGTCGGGACAGGAGGTAGCTACGAGCAGTACTTC.

This chain uses TRBV18 with TRBJ2-3; TRBD1 agrees at 7 bases. CDR1 and CDR2 (germline): KGHSH, LQKENI. CDR3 size: 15 residues. V shed 6 bases and J 1 base; nucleotides not matched to a gene: 7. CDR3 DNA: TGTGCCAGCTCCATCCGAAGGGGGCGCACAGATACGCAGTATTTT. Amino acid sequence: CASSIRRGRTDTQYF. Drawing the rest from reference TRBV18 and TRBJ2-3, the complete variable domain is NAGVMQNPRHLVRRRGQEARLRCSPMKGHSHVYWYRQLPEEGLKFMVYLQKENIIDESGMPKERFSAEFPKEGPSILRIQQVVRGDSAAYFCASSIRRGRTDTQYFGPGTRLTVL.

This clone is judged large (0.1 to 1%). The chain uses TRBV5-1 and TRBJ2-7; 7 bases fit TRBD2. Germline loops: CDR1 SGHRS, CDR2 YFSETQ. CDR3 size: 15 residues. The V segment lost 0 bases and the J segment 4 bases; nucleotides outside the gene matches: 7. Written as DNA, the CDR3 is TGCGCCAGCAGCTTGGGTCCTAGCGGAGATTACGAGCAGTACTTC. It is translated as CASSLGPSGDYEQYF. The variable domain in full, completed from reference TRBV5-1 and TRBJ2-7, reads KAGVTQTPRYLIKTRGQQVTLSCSPISGHRSVSWYQQTPGQGLQFLFEYFSETQRNKGNFPGRFSGRQFSNSRSEMNVSTLELGDSALYLCASSLGPSGDYEQYFGPGTRLTVT.

Sample share makes this clone medium-sized. This rearrangement joins TRBV7-9 to TRBJ2-3; TRBD1 matches at 9 bases. CDR3 length equals 15 residues. V lost 2 bases, J lost 6 bases, and 6 bases stayed unmatched. CDR1 is SEHNR and CDR2 is FQNEAQ in the germline V gene (reference sequence). This chain's CDR3 is CASSLRTGESDTQYF. The CDR3 coding sequence is TGTGCCAGCAGCTTACGGACAGGGGAGTCCGATACGCAGTATTTT.

A few counts support this clone. The rearrangement joins TRBV7-9 to TRBJ1-3; D remains unclear. The CDR3 contains 14 residues. The V end lost 2 bases, the J end lost 0 bases, and 5 bases lay between the germline ends. Germline V gene lookup returns CDR1 SEHNR and CDR2 FQNEAQ (reference sequence). CDR3 DNA: TGTGCCAGCAGCTTAAAATTCTCTGGAAACACCATATATTTT. This sequence encodes CASSLKFSGNTIYF.

The chain couples TRBV7-3 to TRBJ2-1; D not resolved. This CDR3 is built from 13 residues. V gave up 0 bases and J gave up 7 bases, with 7 bases separating them. Germline-derived CDR1 and CDR2 are SGHTA and FQGTGA. The CDR3 reads CASSLTTVNEQFF. CDR3 sequence (DNA): TGTGCCAGCAGCTTAACAACGGTGAATGAGCAGTTCTTC.

Worth noting for this clone: A read error may explain this, as a much larger clone is one base away. The rearrangement joins TRBV15 to TRBJ2-7; D is undetermined. Germline V gene data show CDR1 as LNHNV and CDR2 as YYDKDF (reference sequence). The CDR3 has 11 amino acids. The V and J ends lost 1 base and 5 bases respectively, with 3 bases between them. The CDR3 protein is CATSRGDEQYF. DNA for the CDR3: TGTGCCACCAGCAGAGGGGACGAGCAGTACTTC.

In this sample, this clone is large (0.1 to 1%). The chain links TRBV5-4 to TRBJ1-2, with a tentative D call TRBD1 (5 bases). Looked up from germline, CDR1 is SGHNT and CDR2 is YYREEE (reference sequence). The CDR3 covers 13 residues. Trimming took 5 bases from V and 0 from J, leaving 8 bases between them. This chain's CDR3 is CASRGRANYGYTF. CDR3 DNA: TGTGCCAGCAGGGGACGGGCTAACTATGGCTACACCTTC.

By frequency in the sample, this clone is medium-sized. The chain recombines TRBV25-1 with TRBJ2-7; the match to TRBD2 covers 10 bases. CDR3 length: 14 residues. V trimming: 6 bases; J trimming: 2 bases; junction bases outside the gene matches: 4. CDR1 MGHDK and CDR2 SYGVNS come from the germline V gene. In nucleotides, the CDR3 is TGTGCCAGCAGGGCTAGCGGGAGAACCTACGAGCAGTACTTC. This codes for CASRASGRTYEQYF.

This chain joins TRBV11-1 and TRBJ2-2; D remains unclear. CDR3 length: 15 residues. Deletions cut 5 bases from V and 6 bases from J, with 16 bases between. Germline lookup yields CDR1 SGHAT and CDR2 FQDESV (reference sequence). The DNA for the CDR3 is TGTGCCAGCAGCCGAACGGGTACTCATCCCGGGGAGCTGTTTTTT. This encodes CASSRTGTHPGELFF.

This clone is termed medium-sized. This chain uses TRBV6-5 with TRBJ1-5; a possible D gene is TRBD1 (6 bases). V was clipped by 2 bases and J by 4 bases, with 9 bases between them. This CDR3 spans 14 amino acids. Per the germline V gene, CDR1 is MNHEY and CDR2 is SVGAGI. The CDR3 reads CASSYIGGNQPQHF. As DNA, the CDR3 is TGTGCCAGCAGTTACATAGGGGGGAATCAGCCCCAGCATTTT.

This chain joins TRBV9 and TRBJ1-6; D is ambiguous. The CDR3 is made up of 13 amino acids. The germline CDR1 and CDR2 sequences are SGDLS and YYNGEE. The germline V and J ends were trimmed by 5 bases and 4 bases, with 7 bases remaining between them. The CDR3 nucleotides read TGTGCCAGCAGGGCGTCTTATAATTCACCCCTCCACTTT. This sequence encodes CASRASYNSPLHF.

Judged by abundance, this clone is medium-sized. This chain links TRBV7-6 with TRBJ2-1; D is unclear. V shed 2 bases and J shed 2 bases, with 4 bases lying between them. CDR1 is SGHVS and CDR2 is FNYEAQ in the germline V gene. CDR3 length: 13 residues. The CDR3 nucleotides are TGTGCCAGCAGCTTACCCCCCTACAATGAGCAGTTCTTC. Translating gives CASSLPPYNEQFF.

This clone was counted many times. The J gene is TRBJ1-6, the V gene TRBV6-5, with unresolved D. Germline V gene sequence: CDR1 MNHEY, CDR2 SVGAGI. The CDR3 runs 11 residues. Trimming took off 2 bases at V and 14 bases at J, with 7 bases between the two ends. In DNA, the CDR3 is TGTGCCAGCAGTTACGTGGGGTCCCTCCACTTT. It encodes CASSYVGSLHF.

The chain uses TRBV7-9 and TRBJ2-7; TRBD1 is a possible D gene (6 bases). The CDR3 extends over 14 amino acids. The germline V and J ends were trimmed by 5 bases and 1 base, with 12 bases remaining between them. CDR1 is SEHNR and CDR2 is FQNEAQ in the germline V gene (reference sequence). The CDR3 sequence: CASSLDRPSYEQYF. CDR3 nucleotides: TGTGCCAGCAGCCTCGACAGGCCTTCCTACGAGCAGTACTTC.

This clone appeared a few times. The J gene is TRBJ1-2, the V gene TRBV4-2; D perhaps matches TRBD1 (6 bases). Trimming stripped 7 bases from V and 2 bases from J, with 14 bases between. Germline values: CDR1 LGHNA, CDR2 YNFKEQ. The CDR3 has 14 amino acids. The CDR3 loop is CASNSGGFNYGYTF. The CDR3 bases are TGTGCCAGCAACTCCGGGGGCTTCAACTATGGCTACACCTTC.

The V gene is TRBV4-2, the J gene TRBJ1-2; TRBD1 matches 9 bases. The CDR3 runs to 13 residues. J lost 4 bases, V lost 3 bases, and 0 bases had no gene match. Germline CDR1 and CDR2: LGHNA and YNFKEQ. This chain's CDR3 is CASSQTGGYGYTF. CDR3 nucleotides: TGTGCCAGCAGCCAGACAGGGGGCTATGGCTACACCTTC.

The chain links TRBV7-9 to TRBJ1-5; possibly TRBD1 for D (6 bases). The CDR3 totals 16 residues. Germline V gene lookup returns CDR1 SEHNR and CDR2 FQNEAQ (reference sequence). Trimming shortened V by 2 bases and J by 2 bases, and 13 bases separated the two germline ends. The CDR3 DNA follows: TGTGCCAGCAGCTTATGGGCACAGGGCGGCAATCAGCCCCAGCATTTT. As protein: CASSLWAQGGNQPQHF. Full variable domain (outside the CDR3, taken from reference TRBV7-9 and TRBJ1-5): DTGVSQNPRHKITKRGQNVTFRCDPISEHNRLYWYRQTLGQGPEFLTYFQNEAQLEKSRLLSDRFSAERPKGSFSTLEIQRTEQGDSAMYLCASSLWAQGGNQPQHFGDGTRLSIL.

This clone was seen only a few times. V is TRBV27 and J is TRBJ2-3, with 10 bases that match TRBD1. Per the germline V gene, CDR1 is MNHEY and CDR2 is SMNVEV (reference sequence). With 5 bases clipped from V and 4 bases from J, the junction kept 9 bases outside the gene matches. The CDR3 contains 16 residues. CDR3: CASSPLDRGFADTQYF. CDR3 DNA: TGTGCCAGCAGTCCTTTGGACAGGGGGTTCGCAGATACGCAGTATTTT.

This clone appeared a few times. The chain is built from TRBV9 and TRBJ2-5, with 10 bases identical to TRBD1. Germline CDR1 is SGDLS and CDR2 is YYNGEE. V shed 3 bases and J 5 bases; nucleotides not matched to a gene: 13. The CDR3 runs to 17 residues. CDR3 protein: CASSGGPRQGAWETQYF. The CDR3 bases are TGTGCCAGCAGCGGAGGGCCCCGACAGGGGGCGTGGGAGACCCAGTACTTC.

J is TRBJ1-5 and V is TRBV5-4; 8 nucleotides agree with TRBD1. CDR3 length: 16 amino acids. After removal of 4 bases from V and 4 bases from J, the junction contained 10 bases not matched to a gene. Germline V CDR1 and CDR2: SGHNT, YYREEE (reference sequence). The chain's CDR3 is CASSQMDRVGNQPQHF. For the CDR3, the DNA is TGTGCCAGCAGCCAAATGGACAGGGTAGGGAATCAGCCCCAGCATTTT.

The chain joins TRBV25-1 to TRBJ2-5; TRBD1 matches at 10 bases. The J call may be mistaken, given a closer DNA end match to TRBJ2-7. The CDR3 loop spans 15 amino acids. CDR1 MGHDK and CDR2 SYGVNS come from the germline V gene. The CDR3 region is CASSELPGQGYEQYF. CDR3 DNA sequence: TGTGCCAGCAGTGAGCTCCCGGGACAGGGGTACGAGCAGTACTTC.

This clone occurred a few times. A single base separates this from a much larger clone, so it may be a read error. The gene calls are TRBV30 and TRBJ1-4; D may be TRBD1 (6 bases). The CDR3 length is 14 residues. Per the germline V gene, CDR1 is GTSNPN and CDR2 is SVGIG (reference sequence). CDR3 protein: CSWRTAGTNEKLFF. In nucleotides, the CDR3 is TGTTCCTGGAGGACAGCCGGAACTAATGAAAAACTGTTTTTT. Complete variable domain (other parts from reference TRBV30 and TRBJ1-4): SQTIHQWPATLVQPVGSPLSLECTVEGTSNPNLYWYRQAAGRGLQLLFYSVGIGQISSEVPQNLSASRPQDRQFILSSKKLLLSDSGFYLCSWRTAGTNEKLFFGSGTQLSVL.

This clone was detected only once. The chain couples TRBV10-3 to TRBJ1-1; 9 bases align to TRBD1. The CDR3 extends over 15 amino acids. Germline CDR1 ENHRY, CDR2 SYGVKD. Trimming took 7 bases from V and 0 from J; bases not matched to a gene: 6. CDR3 loop: CAITRTGEMNTEAFF. The DNA for the CDR3 is TGTGCCATCACCAGGACAGGGGAGATGAACACTGAAGCTTTCTTT.

This chain links TRBV7-6 with TRBJ2-1; the match to TRBD1 covers 8 bases. V lost 3 bases, J lost 9 bases, and 7 bases stayed unmatched. The length of the CDR3 is 14 residues. Germline CDR1 is SGHVS and CDR2 is FNYEAQ. This CDR3 is CASSFRIQGGEQFF. Written as DNA, the CDR3 is TGTGCCAGCAGCTTCAGAATACAGGGGGGTGAGCAGTTCTTC.

The chain carries TRBV18 and TRBJ2-5; D remains unclear. In germline, CDR1 is KGHSH, CDR2 LQKENI. V lost 2 bases, J lost 1 base, and 8 bases lay in between. The CDR3 is made up of 14 amino acids. CDR3 DNA sequence: TGTGCCAGCTCACCAATAGGGATCCAAGAGACCCAGTACTTC. Amino acids: CASSPIGIQETQYF.

The CDR3 region has the DNA TGTGCCAGCAGCCCCACAGGGGGCGGCTATGGCTACACCTTC. Residues: CASSPTGGGYGYTF. The chain has TRBV14 and TRBJ1-2; 9 bases are a match to TRBD1. Unmatched junction bases numbered 4, after V lost 4 bases and J lost 4 bases. The CDR3 extends over 14 amino acids. Germline CDR1 and CDR2: SGHDN and FVKESK.

This clone was counted a few times. The rearrangement joins TRBV15 to TRBJ2-7; D gene unclear. The J call is in doubt because the DNA end fits TRBJ2-5 better. Germline CDR1 is LNHNV and CDR2 is YYDKDF (reference sequence). CDR3 length: 14 residues. DNA for the CDR3: TGTGCCACCAGCAGAGACTTAAACCAAGAGACCCAGTACTTC. Encoded protein: CATSRDLNQETQYF.